The 21 T cell receptor beta chains reported below all come from one sample, sequenced in a study of breast tumors, draining lymph nodes, adjacent tissues. TCRdb processed the multiplex PCR reads anew with MiXCR; each CDR3 protein has one entry. The sample consists of roughly 130,000 distinct CDR3 sequences, approximately 20% of them appearing once. Breast cancer patients provided tissue from their axillary draining lymph nodes. The sequenced material came from axillary lymph node tissue. These receptor sequences come from a female donor with breast cancer. Some clones in this sample may be carry-over from other donors' samples.

This clonotype has a count of ten or more. This chain links TRBV7-2 with TRBJ1-4, with 7 nucleotides matching TRBD1. Per the germline V gene, CDR1 is SGHTA and CDR2 is FQGNSA. Germline trimming cut 5 bases from V and 8 bases from J; bases unmatched to any gene: 5. CDR3 length: 13 residues. Here the CDR3 DNA reads TGTGCCAGCAGCGGGCAGGGGGAAGAAAAACTGTTTTTT. Translation: CASSGQGEEKLFF.

Ten or more counts support this clonotype. The CDR3 spells CATGGLGNTIYF. The DNA of the CDR3 is TGTGCCACCGGGGGGCTTGGAAACACCATATATTTT. This chain uses TRBV15 with TRBJ1-3; a possible D gene is TRBD1 (6 bases). V was pared by 8 bases and J by 3 bases, with 8 bases between. CDR1 is LNHNV and CDR2 is YYDKDF in the germline V gene (reference sequence). The CDR3 contains 12 residues. The full variable domain, completed using reference TRBV15 and TRBJ1-3, is DAMVIQNPRYQVTQFGKPVTLSCSQTLNHNVMYWYQQKSSQAPKLLFHYYDKDFNNEADTPDNFQSRRPNTSFCFLDIRSPGLGDTAMYLCATGGLGNTIYFGEGSWLTVV.

This clonotype has a count of ten or more. The V call is TRBV6-2 or TRBV6-3, the J call TRBJ2-7; TRBD1 matches at 9 bases. The CDR3 is 15 amino acids. CDR1 and CDR2 from the germline V gene are MNHEY and SVGEGT. The junction had 14 bases not matched to a gene; V was cut back by 6 bases and J by 8 bases. In DNA form, the CDR3 reads TGTGCCAGCAGCCGGGACAGGGAACGACAAAGGAAGCAGTACTTC. The encoded protein is CASSRDRERQRKQYF.

Many counts were recorded for this clonotype. The genes are TRBV20-1 and TRBJ1-2, with TRBD1 as a possible D gene (5 bases). The ends were cut back, 2 bases at V and 4 bases at J, with 17 bases in the middle. The CDR3 is 15 residues long. CDR1 is DFQATT, CDR2 SNEGSKA, per germline (reference sequence). The CDR3, as DNA: TGCAGTGCTAGAAGGGTGGGGACGGAAACCTATGGCTACACCTTC. It codes for CSARRVGTETYGYTF.

This clonotype showed up many times. The chain has TRBV19 and TRBJ1-6; D unclear. This CDR3 is built from 14 residues. The V and J ends lost 4 bases and 10 bases respectively, with 14 bases between them. CDR1 and CDR2 from the germline V gene are LNHDA and SQIVND (reference sequence). CDR3 amino acids: CASSTSAGRSPLHF. In DNA, the CDR3 is TGTGCCAGTAGTACTTCGGCAGGAAGATCACCCCTCCACTTT.

The table lists this clonotype with many counts. The chain couples TRBV20-1 to TRBJ2-1; TRBD1 or TRBD2 may be the D gene (5 bases each). The germline V gene encodes CDR1 DFQATT and CDR2 SNEGSKA (reference sequence). V was cut by 3 bases and J by 4 bases, with 13 bases left in between. This CDR3 has 14 amino acids. The CDR3 sequence is CSARGQRTYNEQFF. The CDR3 region has the DNA TGCAGTGCTAGGGGGCAGCGGACATACAATGAGCAGTTCTTC.

Of note for this clonotype: This may be a read error, as it is one base from a much larger clone. The J gene is TRBJ2-7, the V gene TRBV27; TRBD2 might be the D (6 bases). CDR1 MNHEY and CDR2 SMNVEV come from the germline V gene (reference sequence). The CDR3 runs to 14 residues. The CDR3 region is CASSLNGRRYGQYF. The CDR3 DNA reads as TGTGCCAGCAGTTTAAACGGGAGACGGTACGGGCAGTACTTC.

Worth noting for this clonotype: It may be a read error: a sequence one base away is much more abundant. The chain has TRBV7-3 and TRBJ2-1; the match to TRBD2 covers 7 bases. This CDR3 has 15 residues. Germline V gene lookup returns CDR1 SGHTA and CDR2 FQGTGA. The junction had 6 bases not matched to a gene; V was cut back by 4 bases and J by 3 bases. CDR3 bases: TGTGCCAGCAGCTCTACCAGCGGGAACTACAATGAGCAGTTCTTC. Translated: CASSSTSGNYNEQFF. The variable domain in full, completed from reference TRBV7-3 and TRBJ2-1, reads GAGVSQTPSNKVTEKGKYVELRCDPISGHTALYWYRQSLGQGPEFLIYFQGTGAADDSGLPNDRFFAVRPEGSVSTLKIQRTERGDSAVYLCASSSTSGNYNEQFFGPGTRLTVL.

This clonotype was observed many times. The rearrangement joins TRBV4-1 to TRBJ2-3, with TRBD2 identical over 13 bases. J gave up 0 bases and V 1 base, and 1 base lay outside the gene matches. Germline V gives CDR1 MGHRA, CDR2 YSYEKL. The CDR3 covers 17 residues. CDR3 nucleotide sequence: TGCGCCAGCAGCCAAGGGACTAGCGGGAGAAGCACAGATACGCAGTATTTT. Protein product: CASSQGTSGRSTDTQYF.

Concerning this clonotype: This may be a read error, as it is one base from a much larger clone. The chain joins TRBV7-9 to TRBJ2-6; no clear D gene. The V end lost 11 bases, the J end lost 4 bases, and 9 bases lay between the germline ends. Looked up from germline, CDR1 is SEHNR and CDR2 is FQNEAQ (reference sequence). The CDR3 extends over 12 amino acids. CDR3 protein: CAGTSGANVLTF. The CDR3, as DNA: TGTGCCGGCACATCCGGGGCCAACGTCCTGACTTTC.

This clonotype was recorded only once. This could be a read error, since a much larger clone is one nucleotide away. The CDR3 loop reads CASSLRVQGWTF. DNA for the CDR3: TGTGCCAGCAGTTTACGTGTCCAGGGATGGACCTTC. The chain is built from TRBV28 and TRBJ1-2; a weak D match, TRBD1 (5 bases). The germline gives CDR1 MDHEN, CDR2 SYDVKM. V dropped 2 bases and J dropped 14 bases, with 15 bases sitting between them. CDR3 length: 12 residues.

This clonotype occurred many times. The genes are TRBV19 and TRBJ2-1; TRBD2 matches 9 bases. Germline V CDR1 and CDR2: LNHDA, SQIVND (reference sequence). This CDR3 spans 15 amino acids. Trimming at V came to 6 bases and at J to 4 bases, leaving 7 bases not matched to a gene. The CDR3 DNA reads TGTGCCAGTAGAGAGGGGGGACTAGCATACAATGAGCAGTTCTTC. Translation gives CASREGGLAYNEQFF.

This clonotype has ten or more counts. The chain uses TRBV20-1 and TRBJ2-1; D may be TRBD2 (5 bases). The CDR3 contains 13 residues. V was shortened by 3 bases and J by 5 bases, with 11 bases between the two germline ends. Germline V gene lookup returns CDR1 DFQATT and CDR2 SNEGSKA (reference sequence). This chain's CDR3 is CSARSSAHNEQFF. The CDR3, as DNA: TGCAGTGCTAGGAGTAGCGCCCACAATGAGCAGTTCTTC.

This sequence joins TRBV15 and TRBJ2-2; a possible D gene is TRBD1 (6 bases). This CDR3 is 17 amino acids long. The germline gives CDR1 LNHNV, CDR2 YYDKDF (reference sequence). V lost 0 bases and J 6 bases, leaving 17 bases between the germline ends. The CDR3 sequence: CATSRDLIGGMAGELFF. The CDR3 DNA sequence: TGTGCCACCAGCAGAGATTTAATAGGGGGAATGGCCGGGGAGCTGTTTTTT.

The J gene is TRBJ2-2, the V gene TRBV5-6; the match to TRBD1 covers 9 bases. With 5 bases clipped from V and 6 bases from J, the junction kept 11 bases outside the gene matches. This CDR3 is built from 16 residues. Germline V lookup: CDR1 SGHDT, CDR2 YYEEEE. In DNA form, the CDR3 reads TGTGCCAGCAGTCCCCCCCAGGGACAGGGTGCCGGGGAGCTGTTTTTT. Translating it yields CASSPPQGQGAGELFF. Drawing the rest from reference TRBV5-6 and TRBJ2-2, the complete variable domain is DAGVTQSPTHLIKTRGQQVTLRCSPKSGHDTVSWYQQALGQGPQFIFQYYEEEERQRGNFPDRFSGHQFPNYSSELNVNALLLGDSALYLCASSPPQGQGAGELFFGEGSRLTVL.

This clonotype occurred many times. The chain links TRBV20-1 to TRBJ2-2; possible D gene TRBD1, 5 bases. The CDR3 covers 11 residues. Trimming shortened V by 6 bases and J by 3 bases, and 5 bases separated the two germline ends. Germline V lookup: CDR1 DFQATT, CDR2 SNEGSKA (reference sequence). CDR3 sequence reads: CSATDTGELFF. In DNA, the CDR3 is TGCAGTGCGACAGACACCGGGGAGCTGTTTTTT.

This clonotype occurred many times. The V and J genes are TRBV11-2 and TRBJ2-5; maybe TRBD1 (6 bases). Trimming stripped 4 bases from V and 1 base from J, with 13 bases between. The CDR3 sequence is 15 residues long. Germline assignment: CDR1 SGHAT and CDR2 FQNNGV. The DNA of the CDR3 is TGTGCCAGCAGCTCCTACAGGGCCATCCAAGAGACCCAGTACTTC. Translating it yields CASSSYRAIQETQYF.

This clonotype was recorded many times. The genes are TRBV3-1 and TRBJ2-7; D call uncertain. V was pared by 8 bases and J by 2 bases, with 10 bases between. Germline CDR1 reads LGHDT; CDR2 reads YNNKEL (reference sequence). This CDR3 is 12 amino acids long. This CDR3 is CASGTNAYEQYF. As DNA, the CDR3 is TGTGCCAGCGGTACTAACGCCTACGAGCAGTACTTC.

This clonotype has ten or more counts. The chain carries TRBV29-1 and TRBJ1-2; the D is unclear. This CDR3 comprises 12 residues. Germline CDR1 and CDR2: SQVTM and ANQGSEA. V was clipped by 3 bases and J by 1 base, with 6 bases between them. The CDR3 bases are TGCAGCGTTGAGGGTTTTAACTATGGCTACACCTTC. Translation: CSVEGFNYGYTF.

This clonotype was recorded many times. The chain combines TRBV14 with TRBJ2-2; a weak D match, TRBD1 (5 bases). Germline loops: CDR1 SGHDN, CDR2 FVKESK. The CDR3 covers 16 residues. V dropped 1 base and J dropped 4 bases, with 13 bases sitting between them. CDR3 sequence reads: CASSQVGQGSTGELFF. The CDR3 DNA is TGTGCCAGCAGCCAAGTTGGTCAGGGATCCACCGGGGAGCTGTTTTTT.

This clonotype was seen at least ten times. The chain is built from TRBV6-5 and TRBJ1-2, with D perhaps matching TRBD1 (6 bases). The CDR3 totals 14 residues. V was trimmed by 2 bases and J by 2 bases, leaving 9 bases between them. Germline V gives CDR1 MNHEY, CDR2 SVGAGI. The CDR3 nucleotides read TGTGCCAGCAGTTACACTCAGGGGAACTATGGCTACACCTTC. It is translated as CASSYTQGNYGYTF.